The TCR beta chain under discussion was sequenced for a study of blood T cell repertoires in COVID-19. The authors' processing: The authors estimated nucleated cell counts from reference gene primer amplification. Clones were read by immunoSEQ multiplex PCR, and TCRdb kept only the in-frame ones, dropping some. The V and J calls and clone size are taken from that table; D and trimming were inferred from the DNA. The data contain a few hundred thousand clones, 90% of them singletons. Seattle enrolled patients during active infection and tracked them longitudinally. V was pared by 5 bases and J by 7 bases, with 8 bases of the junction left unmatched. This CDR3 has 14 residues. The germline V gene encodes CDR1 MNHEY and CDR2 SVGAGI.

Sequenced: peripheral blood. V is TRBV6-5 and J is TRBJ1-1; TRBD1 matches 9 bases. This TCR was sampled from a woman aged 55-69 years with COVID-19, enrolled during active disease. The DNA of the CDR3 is TGTGCCAGCAGTCGGGGACAGGGAATGATTGAAGCTTTCTTT. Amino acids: CASSRGQGMIEAFF.